This record covers a single T cell receptor beta chain. The sample comes from a study of blood T cell repertoires in COVID-19. Deletions cut 1 base from V and 0 bases from J, with 9 bases between. The germline V gene encodes CDR1 SNHLY and CDR2 FYNNEI. The CDR3 loop spans 15 amino acids. The method was immunoSEQ multiplex PCR; TCRdb's version includes in-frame clones alone and lacks a portion of them. The sample lists fewer than 250,000 clones; around 90% were seen once. The TCR comes from a human donor in a cohort sampled during active COVID-19. Input material: peripheral blood. This chain uses TRBV2 with TRBJ2-5; weak D call: TRBD1 (6 bases). CDR3 in amino acids: CASSEGRGYQETQYF. CDR3 nucleotides: TGTGCCAGCAGTGAAGGAAGGGGGTACCAAGAGACCCAGTACTTC.